The 30 T cell receptor beta chains below all came from one sample that was sequenced in a study of T cell responses to AZD1222 COVID-19 vaccine (dated by TCRdb to the early 2020s). Sample time point, as interpreted from the label and publication: baseline before first vaccination. The library was built by means of the immunoSEQ multiplex PCR assay. TCRdb re-hosts the immuneACCESS table, in-frame sequences only. Its copies lack some clones; in the studies checked, an unresolved V gene accounts for under half of them, and the cause for the rest is not known. The sample profile shows 120,000 or so clones; roughly 90% of them were found once. Around 1.5% of the sample lies in the top ten. Material: peripheral blood, obtained on day 0 of AZD1222 vaccination. These receptors were collected from an adult in good health.

The V and J genes are TRBV18 and TRBJ2-7; D is perhaps TRBD2 (7 bases). Germline V CDR1 and CDR2: KGHSH, LQKENI. The CDR3 is 17 amino acids. The V and J ends lost 0 bases and 7 bases respectively, with 22 bases between them. CDR3 in amino acids: CASSPPGGRLLGGEQYF. In DNA, the CDR3 is TGTGCCAGCTCACCACCGGGGGGGCGCTTACTCGGAGGTGAGCAGTACTTC.

CDR3 bases: TGTGCCAGCAGCTTTGTTAAGGGACGCGCCTACGAGCAGTACTTC. Translated: CASSFVKGRAYEQYF. The gene calls are TRBV11-2 and TRBJ2-7, with D tentatively TRBD1 or TRBD2 (5 bases each). V dropped 3 bases and J dropped 2 bases, with 14 bases sitting between them. CDR3 size: 15 residues. Per the germline V gene, CDR1 is SGHAT and CDR2 is FQNNGV.

V gene TRBV29-1 combines with J gene TRBJ1-1; no firm D call. CDR3 length: 14 residues. The V end lost 5 bases, the J end lost 1 base, and 14 bases lay between the germline ends. The V gene's germline CDR1 is SQVTM and CDR2 ANQGSEA. The CDR3 sequence: CSVSDTFENTEAFF. DNA for the CDR3: TGCAGCGTTTCTGACACCTTCGAGAACACTGAAGCTTTCTTT.

This chain links TRBV9 with TRBJ2-3; weak D call: TRBD2 (5 bases). The CDR3 runs 13 residues. The germline V and J ends were trimmed by 4 bases and 4 bases, with 10 bases remaining between them. Germline V CDR1 and CDR2: SGDLS, YYNGEE. The CDR3 is CASSRTEADTQYF. The CDR3 nucleotides are TGTGCCAGCAGCCGGACTGAGGCAGATACGCAGTATTTT.

The gene calls are TRBV28 and TRBJ1-2; D gene unclear. CDR3 length equals 13 residues. V was shortened by 3 bases and J by 0 bases, with 5 bases between the two germline ends. Germline V CDR1 and CDR2: MDHEN, SYDVKM. In DNA, the CDR3 is TGTGCCAGCAGTTTCCCAGCTAACTATGGCTACACCTTC. Translation gives CASSFPANYGYTF.

This sequence joins TRBV19 and TRBJ1-1; D uncertain. V was clipped by 7 bases and J by 1 base, with 13 bases between them. The length of the CDR3 is 14 residues. Germline CDR1 LNHDA, CDR2 SQIVND (reference sequence). The chain's CDR3 is CASTTTWGNTEAFF. The DNA of the CDR3 is TGTGCCAGTACCACTACTTGGGGGAACACTGAAGCTTTCTTT.

About this clone itself: A junction boundary mismatches the germline segment, possibly from a read error. The J gene is TRBJ1-2, the V gene TRBV15; 7 bases fit TRBD1. The CDR3 is 14 amino acids. Germline V gives CDR1 LNHNV, CDR2 YYDKDF (reference sequence). The CDR3, as DNA: TGTGCCACCAGCCGAGACCTACAGGGGTATGGCTACACCTTC. Protein product: CATSRDLQGYGYTF.

This clone was counted only a few times. V gene TRBV7-9 combines with J gene TRBJ1-3; D unresolved. Germline CDR1 and CDR2: SEHNR and FQNEAQ (reference sequence). Trimming removed 1 base from V and 0 bases from J, with 16 bases in between. The CDR3 has 18 amino acids. The CDR3 spells CASSLVVGPKTSGNTIYF. DNA for the CDR3: TGTGCCAGCAGCTTAGTGGTGGGCCCTAAGACCTCTGGAAACACCATATATTTT.

J is TRBJ1-3 and V is TRBV28, with TRBD1 identical over 7 bases. CDR3 length: 14 residues. The V and J ends lost 11 bases and 1 base, in that order; junction bases with no gene match: 8. The germline V gene encodes CDR1 MDHEN and CDR2 SYDVKM. This CDR3 reads CAVPGQTSGNTIYF. The CDR3 nucleotides are TGTGCCGTACCGGGACAGACTTCTGGAAACACCATATATTTT.

The chain couples TRBV5-1 to TRBJ2-3; D not resolved. Trimming cost V 7 bases and J 1 base, with 13 bases left between them. Germline V gives CDR1 SGHRS, CDR2 YFSETQ. This CDR3 is built from 14 residues. The CDR3 coding sequence is TGCGCCAGCGGACCGGACGAGGGCACAGATACGCAGTATTTT. It encodes CASGPDEGTDTQYF.

The CDR3 sequence: CASSRTPRGKRYNEQFF. The CDR3 bases are TGTGCCAGCAGCCGTACCCCGAGGGGGAAAAGGTACAATGAGCAGTTCTTC. V and J are TRBV3-1 (or the pseudogene TRBV3-2) and TRBJ2-1, with D tentatively TRBD1 (6 bases). V gave up 4 bases and J gave up 4 bases, with 20 bases separating them. This CDR3 has 17 amino acids. Germline assignment: CDR1 LGHDT and CDR2 YNNKEL (reference sequence).

This clone was seen at least ten times. The chain combines TRBV6-1 with TRBJ2-1, with D maybe TRBD2 (6 bases). The germline V gene has CDR1 MNHNS and CDR2 SASEGT. V shed 2 bases and J shed 6 bases, with 14 bases lying between them. The CDR3 loop spans 15 amino acids. The CDR3 protein is CASSESTGEANEQFF. As DNA, the CDR3 is TGTGCCAGCAGTGAATCGACGGGAGAGGCCAATGAGCAGTTCTTC.

V is TRBV27 and J is TRBJ2-7, with D maybe TRBD2 (5 bases). The CDR3 covers 16 residues. The ends were cut back, 0 bases at V and 3 bases at J, with 15 bases in the middle. CDR1 MNHEY and CDR2 SMNVEV come from the germline V gene (reference sequence). The CDR3, as DNA: TGTGCCAGCAGTTTATCTCGGACTGTAATGGGCTACGAGCAGTACTTC. It yields the protein CASSLSRTVMGYEQYF.

V usage is TRBV10-3 and J usage is TRBJ2-3, with D unresolved. Germline V gene lookup returns CDR1 ENHRY and CDR2 SYGVKD. The CDR3 is made up of 13 amino acids. Trimming removed 10 bases at V and 0 bases at J, with 11 bases between. CDR3 sequence: CATLLSSTDTQYF. For the CDR3, the DNA is TGTGCCACCCTTTTATCTAGCACAGATACGCAGTATTTT.

The V call is TRBV19, the J call TRBJ1-2; TRBD1 is a possible D gene (5 bases). The CDR3 totals 11 residues. Germline CDR1 LNHDA, CDR2 SQIVND (reference sequence). The V gene lost 6 bases and the J gene lost 4 bases, with 6 bases spanning the gap. CDR3 nucleotides: TGTGCCAGTAGCGACAGCTATGGCTACACCTTC. Amino acid sequence: CASSDSYGYTF.

The V and J genes are TRBV7-9 and TRBJ1-1; D ambiguous. The ends were cut back, 5 bases at V and 1 base at J, with 8 bases in the middle. In germline, CDR1 is SEHNR, CDR2 FQNEAQ (reference sequence). This CDR3 is built from 13 residues. The DNA for the CDR3 is TGTGCCAGCAGCAAGGACCAGAACACTGAAGCTTTCTTT. Translating gives CASSKDQNTEAFF.

This chain uses TRBV9 with TRBJ2-5, with unresolved D. The CDR3 extends over 14 amino acids. Trimming stripped 4 bases from V and 6 bases from J, with 16 bases between. From germline, CDR1 is SGDLS and CDR2 YYNGEE. In nucleotides, the CDR3 is TGTGCCAGCAGCCCCGGTGGTAGTGGGAAGACCCAGTACTTC. Its translation is CASSPGGSGKTQYF.

This clone was detected only a few times. This chain connects TRBV6-1 to TRBJ1-6; D might be TRBD1 (5 bases). Trimming took 1 base from V and 8 from J, leaving 15 bases between them. CDR3 size: 16 residues. Germline V lookup: CDR1 MNHNS, CDR2 SASEGT. This chain's CDR3 is CASSEEAGRVYSPLHF. In nucleotides, the CDR3 is TGTGCCAGCAGTGAAGAGGCAGGGAGGGTTTATTCACCCCTCCACTTT.

The chain links TRBV19 to TRBJ1-3, with 9 bases lining up with TRBD1. The trim removed 5 bases at V and 0 bases at J, leaving 5 bases unmatched. The CDR3 consists of 16 residues. CDR1 is LNHDA and CDR2 is SQIVND in the germline V gene (reference sequence). The DNA of the CDR3 is TGTGCCAGTAGTTTACAGGGGGCTCTCTCTGGAAACACCATATATTTT. Protein: CASSLQGALSGNTIYF.

The rearrangement uses TRBV29-1 and TRBJ2-7, with 8 bases matching TRBD2. There are 13 residues in the CDR3. Germline CDR1 and CDR2: SQVTM and ANQGSEA. V shed 5 bases and J 3 bases; nucleotides not matched to a gene: 6. This CDR3 reads CSVFSTSGYEQYF. CDR3 nucleotides: TGCAGCGTTTTCTCCACTAGCGGCTACGAGCAGTACTTC.

The chain recombines TRBV30 with TRBJ1-4; D is unclear. Germline V CDR1 and CDR2: GTSNPN, SVGIG (reference sequence). Trimming removed 4 bases from V and 4 bases from J, with 10 bases in between. This CDR3 spans 13 amino acids. As DNA, the CDR3 is TGTGCCTGGAACCCGCGGATTAATGAAAAACTGTTTTTT. This codes for CAWNPRINEKLFF. The whole variable domain, remainder taken from reference TRBV30 and TRBJ1-4, is SQTIHQWPATLVQPVGSPLSLECTVEGTSNPNLYWYRQAAGRGLQLLFYSVGIGQISSEVPQNLSASRPQDRQFILSSKKLLLSDSGFYLCAWNPRINEKLFFGSGTQLSVL.

The V call is TRBV19, the J call TRBJ2-7; TRBD1 is a possible D gene (6 bases). CDR3 length: 13 amino acids. CDR1 LNHDA and CDR2 SQIVND come from the germline V gene (reference sequence). Between the trimmed V and J ends, which lost 3 bases and 7 bases, there was a span of 13 bases. Written as DNA, the CDR3 is TGTGCCAGTAGTATGATACAGGGCGGTGAGCAGTACTTC. Residues: CASSMIQGGEQYF.

The chain combines TRBV18 with TRBJ2-2; TRBD1 matches at 10 bases. Germline V gene lookup returns CDR1 KGHSH and CDR2 LQKENI. The ends lost 4 bases at V and 5 bases at J; junction bases unmatched: 10. The CDR3 has 17 residues. The CDR3 protein is CASSQNAGTGETGELFF. In DNA, the CDR3 is TGTGCCAGCTCACAGAACGCCGGGACAGGGGAGACCGGGGAGCTGTTTTTT.

V is TRBV19 and J is TRBJ2-7; D might be TRBD2 (5 bases). V was shortened by 3 bases and J by 2 bases, with 17 bases between the two germline ends. The CDR3 is 16 amino acids. Germline-derived CDR1 and CDR2 are LNHDA and SQIVND (reference sequence). The CDR3 sequence: CASSMTGGGAPYEQYF. DNA of the CDR3: TGTGCCAGTAGTATGACTGGAGGAGGCGCCCCCTACGAGCAGTACTTC.

This clone was recorded a few times. The chain has TRBV14 and TRBJ1-3; D may be TRBD1 (5 bases). The V and J ends lost 4 bases and 0 bases respectively, with 10 bases between them. This CDR3 is built from 15 residues. The germline V gene encodes CDR1 SGHDN and CDR2 FVKESK. CDR3 bases: TGTGCCAGCAGCCTCCCCGGGACCTCTGGAAACACCATATATTTT. Amino acid sequence: CASSLPGTSGNTIYF.

This sequence joins TRBV2 and TRBJ1-2, with D perhaps matching TRBD1 (5 bases). The CDR3 extends over 11 amino acids. Trimming took 7 bases from V and 7 from J, leaving 10 bases between them. Germline lookup yields CDR1 SNHLY and CDR2 FYNNEI. CDR3 residues: CASTPGGGYTF. The CDR3 DNA sequence: TGTGCCAGCACCCCCGGGGGTGGCTACACCTTC.

The V call is TRBV30, the J call TRBJ1-5; no firm D call. The length of the CDR3 is 15 residues. V was cut by 3 bases and J by 2 bases, with 14 bases left in between. Per the germline V gene, CDR1 is GTSNPN and CDR2 is SVGIG (reference sequence). CDR3 DNA: TGTGCCTGGAGGAAGGAGGGAGGCGGCAATCAGCCCCAGCATTTT. Translated: CAWRKEGGGNQPQHF.

CDR3 sequence reads: CASSLRVPGRGNTIYF. The CDR3 DNA reads as TGTGCCAGCAGTTTAAGAGTACCAGGCAGGGGTAACACCATATATTTT. The V call is TRBV28, the J call TRBJ1-3; TRBD1 might be the D (6 bases). Germline values: CDR1 MDHEN, CDR2 SYDVKM. The CDR3 totals 16 residues. Trimming took 2 bases from V and 7 from J, leaving 18 bases between them.

This chain links TRBV21-1 with TRBJ2-3; the D call of TRBD2 is as the table states it, not checked on the DNA. TRBV21-1 corresponds to a pseudogene. This CDR3 has 16 amino acids. CDR3 coding DNA: TGTGCCAGCAGCAAATGGAGGAAGGGTGGCACAGATACGCAGTATTTT. This translates into CASSKWRKGGTDTQYF.

The chain employs TRBV10-3 and TRBJ2-5, with TRBD1 identical over 8 bases. The V and J ends lost 7 bases and 5 bases, in that order; junction bases with no gene match: 6. This CDR3 spans 13 amino acids. Germline CDR1 reads ENHRY; CDR2 reads SYGVKD. The CDR3 is CAITDRVDETQYF. The CDR3 DNA sequence: TGTGCCATCACGGACAGGGTTGATGAGACCCAGTACTTC.